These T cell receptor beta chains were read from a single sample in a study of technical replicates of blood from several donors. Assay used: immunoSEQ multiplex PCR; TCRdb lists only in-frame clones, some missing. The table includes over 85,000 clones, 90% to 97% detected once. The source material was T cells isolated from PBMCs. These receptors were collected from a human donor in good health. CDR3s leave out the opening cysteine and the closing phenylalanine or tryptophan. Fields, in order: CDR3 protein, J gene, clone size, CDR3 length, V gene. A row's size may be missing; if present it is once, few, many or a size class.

ASSLAVTSGRANTGELF | TRBJ2-2 | . | 17 | TRBV5-1
ASSPTLSDTQY | TRBJ2-3 | . | 11 | TRBV4-2
ASSLDGTAYTGELF | TRBJ2-2 | . | 14 | TRBV11-3
ASSGNREKNNEQF | TRBJ2-1 | . | 13 | TRBV6-4
ASSPLAVSTDTQY | TRBJ2-3 | . | 13 | TRBV27
ASSLEGASTDTQY | TRBJ2-3 | . | 13 | TRBV5-6
AWSWDRGYEQY | TRBJ2-7 | . | 11 | TRBV30
ASSEAGSGYT | TRBJ1-2 | . | 10 | TRBV6-1
ASSLGLAVNTGELF | TRBJ2-2 | . | 14 | TRBV5-4
ASSPKTGANTEAF | TRBJ1-1 | . | 13 | TRBV5-4
ASSLRAGEAF | TRBJ1-1 | . | 10 | TRBV5-8
AIRWRTSGRAVDTQY | TRBJ2-3 | once | 15 | TRBV2
ASSIGAGHYEQY | TRBJ2-7 | . | 12 | TRBV19
ASSVALGTGRLDTQY | TRBJ2-3 | . | 15 | TRBV9
ASGLVHAARTGMYGYT | TRBJ1-2 | . | 16 | TRBV12-5
ASSLASRQNNYGYT | TRBJ1-2 | . | 14 | TRBV7-8
ASSLLAGNEQF | TRBJ2-1 | . | 11 | TRBV6-4
ASSWTGAKEKLF | TRBJ1-4 | once | 12 | TRBV5-1
ASKEGGSLGEQY | TRBJ2-7 | . | 12 | TRBV28
ASSLAASGVHEQF | TRBJ2-1 | once | 13 | TRBV7-6
ATSYTVNTEAF | TRBJ1-1 | few | 11 | TRBV15
ASVYRALAKNIQY | TRBJ2-4 | . | 13 | TRBV6-1
ASSAGLAPGNEQF | TRBJ2-1 | . | 13 | TRBV9
AATGTIFTEAF | TRBJ1-1 | . | 11 | TRBV28
ASSQGDREYNEQF | TRBJ2-1 | . | 13 | TRBV4-1
AWSDQFPGQGGTEAF | TRBJ1-1 | . | 15 | TRBV30
ASSPGTSGTDTQY | TRBJ2-3 | once | 13 | TRBV2
ASSATSSVQF | TRBJ2-1 | . | 10 | TRBV2
ASMLTPGTGLNEQF | TRBJ2-1 | once | 14 | TRBV5-4
ASSVAGDFGVYEQY | TRBJ2-7 | . | 14 | TRBV9
AIQDTSQETQY | TRBJ2-5 | once | 11 | TRBV10-3
ASSFDSSYEQY | TRBJ2-7 | . | 11 | TRBV7-9
ASSQVHAAGQNEKLF | TRBJ1-4 | . | 15 | TRBV4-2
ASSPNRDYEETQY | TRBJ2-5 | . | 13 | TRBV9
ASRLRRGLDQY | TRBJ2-5 | once | 11 | TRBV12-2
ASSTGNEWSGYT | TRBJ1-2 | . | 12 | TRBV28
AINSNYQETQY | TRBJ2-5 | . | 11 | TRBV10-3
ASSRGGREQF | TRBJ2-1 | . | 10 | TRBV6-5
ASSLLAGSSSTDTQY | TRBJ2-3 | few | 15 | TRBV5-8
ASSLTPSGAYEQY | TRBJ2-7 | . | 13 | TRBV11-3
AITAIAEGEQF | TRBJ2-1 | . | 11 | TRBV10-3
ASSYSGRWDEQF | TRBJ2-1 | . | 12 | TRBV7-9
ASSSRGWNEKLF | TRBJ1-4 | . | 12 | TRBV5-6
SVLGQVDQQY | TRBJ2-7 | . | 10 | TRBV29-1
ASSLWGRSNMDEQY | TRBJ2-7 | . | 14 | TRBV7-7
ASRRGLSEKLF | TRBJ1-4 | . | 11 | TRBV6-5
ASSPGGVSYEQY | TRBJ2-7 | . | 12 | TRBV18
ASRTGQGYEQY | TRBJ2-7 | . | 11 | TRBV28
ASLARTVNEKLF | TRBJ1-4 | . | 12 | TRBV6-1
ASSLDGTGSSGYT | TRBJ1-2 | once | 13 | TRBV5-1
ASSDYGGSNHNEQF | TRBJ2-1 | . | 14 | TRBV2
ASSQAQFSNQPQH | TRBJ1-5 | once | 13 | TRBV4-2
ASNTVETGNTGELF | TRBJ2-2 | . | 14 | TRBV5-1
ASSQVSDRGAYGYT | TRBJ1-2 | . | 14 | TRBV4-3
ASSYSGSPTYEQY | TRBJ2-7 | once | 13 | TRBV14
ASRGLEGDTQY | TRBJ2-3 | . | 11 | TRBV2
ATFLAGPVEQY | TRBJ2-7 | . | 11 | TRBV13
ASRAGGVNTEAF | TRBJ1-1 | . | 12 | TRBV7-3
ASSFGQGKTEAF | TRBJ1-1 | . | 12 | TRBV13